A selection of T cell receptor beta chains follows, all from one sample in a study of identical twins. One entry per CDR3 protein, called by TCRdb with MiXCR from the 5' RACE reads. This sample has around 1.7 million distinct CDR3 sequences; less than 35% occur once, and the top ten carry more than 0.25%. Specimen: cord blood. The receptors originated from a newborn girl in good health. The CDR3 runs from the conserved cysteine through the conserved F or W. The D gene is left open where the match is weak. The size of a clone is reported for some rows only, either as once, few or many, or as a class for expanded clones.

j_gene: TRBJ1-4; v_gene: TRBV7-9; len: 17; d_gene: NA; abundance: NA; CDR3nt: TGTGCCAGCAGCTTAATCGGGGTCAGGGCAACTAATGAAAAACTGTTTTTT; CDR3aa: CASSLIGVRATNEKLFF
j_gene: TRBJ2-5; v_gene: TRBV4-1; len: 16; d_gene: NA; abundance: few; CDR3nt: TGCGCCAGCAGCCGTCAACCGGGGCTAGCCCAAGAGACCCAGTACTTC; CDR3aa: CASSRQPGLAQETQYF
j_gene: TRBJ1-2; v_gene: TRBV4-2; len: 16; d_gene: TRBD1; abundance: NA; CDR3nt: TGTGCCAGCAGCCAAGATTTTAGGGACAGGGCCGGTGGCTACACCTTC; CDR3aa: CASSQDFRDRAGGYTF
j_gene: TRBJ1-2; v_gene: TRBV6-1; len: 14; d_gene: NA; abundance: NA; CDR3nt: TGTGCCAGCAGTGGAGGGGAAAGGGTCTATGGCTACACCTTC; CDR3aa: CASSGGERVYGYTF
j_gene: TRBJ2-1; v_gene: TRBV7-9; len: 17; d_gene: TRBD1; abundance: few; CDR3nt: TGTGCCAGCAGCTTAGCCCACAGGGGTCCCTCCTACAATGAGCAGTTCTTC; CDR3aa: CASSLAHRGPSYNEQFF
j_gene: TRBJ2-1; v_gene: TRBV11-2; len: 14; d_gene: NA; abundance: NA; CDR3nt: TGTGCCAGCAGCCCGCAGAACGGGGGTAATGAGCAGTTCTTC; CDR3aa: CASSPQNGGNEQFF
j_gene: TRBJ2-1; v_gene: TRBV2; len: 14; d_gene: TRBD2; abundance: few; CDR3nt: TGCGCCAGCAGCGGGGGCCTCTCCTACAATGAGCAGTTCTTC; CDR3aa: CASSGGLSYNEQFF
j_gene: TRBJ2-7; v_gene: TRBV10-3; len: 13; d_gene: NA; abundance: NA; CDR3nt: TGTGCCATCAGTGGCGACTCGGACTACGAGCAGTACTTC; CDR3aa: CAISGDSDYEQYF
j_gene: TRBJ1-1; v_gene: TRBV27; len: 17; d_gene: NA; abundance: NA; CDR3nt: TGTGCCAGCAGTTTATGGGGGGGAATAGGGATGAACACTGAAGCTTTCTTT; CDR3aa: CASSLWGGIGMNTEAFF
j_gene: TRBJ2-1; v_gene: TRBV7-7; len: 12; d_gene: TRBD2; abundance: NA; CDR3nt: TGTGCTAGCAGCTCCTCCGGGACTAAGCAGTTCTTC; CDR3aa: CASSSSGTKQFF
j_gene: TRBJ2-7; v_gene: TRBV20-1; len: 14; d_gene: TRBD2; abundance: NA; CDR3nt: TGCAGTGCTAGATTGCGGGGAGGGCCCCACGAGCAGTACTTC; CDR3aa: CSARLRGGPHEQYF
j_gene: TRBJ2-1; v_gene: TRBV9; len: 14; d_gene: NA; abundance: few; CDR3nt: TGTGCCAGCAGCCTAGACTCGCGTCTTGGTGAGCAGTTCTTC; CDR3aa: CASSLDSRLGEQFF
j_gene: TRBJ2-7; v_gene: TRBV28; len: 13; d_gene: TRBD1; abundance: NA; CDR3nt: TGTGCCAGCACCCTCGGACAGGACAATGAGCAGTACTTC; CDR3aa: CASTLGQDNEQYF
j_gene: TRBJ1-2; v_gene: TRBV5-1; len: 15; d_gene: NA; abundance: NA; CDR3nt: TGCGCCAGCAGCTTGGGGGGGACGGAGAAGCATGGCTACACCTTC; CDR3aa: CASSLGGTEKHGYTF
j_gene: TRBJ2-1; v_gene: TRBV15; len: 14; d_gene: TRBD2; abundance: NA; CDR3nt: TGTGCCACCAGCATGGGACTAGGTCACAATGAGCAGTTCTTC; CDR3aa: CATSMGLGHNEQFF
j_gene: TRBJ1-4; v_gene: TRBV7-2; len: 17; d_gene: NA; abundance: NA; CDR3nt: TGTGCCAGCAGCTTACGGCCAGGGGATTATCGAAATGAAAAACTGTTTTTT; CDR3aa: CASSLRPGDYRNEKLFF
j_gene: TRBJ2-4; v_gene: TRBV4-2; len: 17; d_gene: TRBD2; abundance: NA; CDR3nt: TGTGCCAGCAGCCAAGGAGTTCTAGCTAGCGGTAAAAACATTCAGTACTTC; CDR3aa: CASSQGVLASGKNIQYF
j_gene: TRBJ2-7; v_gene: TRBV7-9; len: 12; d_gene: NA; abundance: NA; CDR3nt: TGTGCCAGCAGCTTCGACCGCAATGAGCAGTACTTC; CDR3aa: CASSFDRNEQYF
j_gene: TRBJ1-2; v_gene: TRBV28; len: 16; d_gene: NA; abundance: once; CDR3nt: TGTGCCAGCGACGGGGGAGTAATGTTTGCATCTTATGGCTACACCTTC; CDR3aa: CASDGGVMFASYGYTF
j_gene: TRBJ2-5; v_gene: TRBV5-1; len: 17; d_gene: NA; abundance: many; CDR3nt: TGCGCCAGCAGTGCGGTAAATGGATTGATGTACCAAGAGACCCAGTACTTC; CDR3aa: CASSAVNGLMYQETQYF
j_gene: TRBJ1-2; v_gene: TRBV7-9; len: 14; d_gene: NA; abundance: few; CDR3nt: TGTGCCAGCAGCTTAGCTCGCCATAACTATGGCTACACCTTC; CDR3aa: CASSLARHNYGYTF
j_gene: TRBJ2-5; v_gene: TRBV11-2; len: 18; d_gene: TRBD2; abundance: once; CDR3nt: TGTACCAGCAGCAGCTTCGACCGCAGACTAGCGCCACAAGAGACCCAGTACTTC; CDR3aa: CTSSSFDRRLAPQETQYF
j_gene: TRBJ1-2; v_gene: TRBV4-2; len: 15; d_gene: NA; abundance: NA; CDR3nt: TGTGCCAGCAGCCAAGATCGCGGCAGCCACTATGACTACACCTTC; CDR3aa: CASSQDRGSHYDYTF
j_gene: TRBJ1-2; v_gene: TRBV7-9; len: 15; d_gene: TRBD1; abundance: NA; CDR3nt: TGTGCCAGCAGCTTAGGGGGACAGGGGAAATTTGGCTACACCTTC; CDR3aa: CASSLGGQGKFGYTF
j_gene: TRBJ2-1; v_gene: TRBV7-8; len: 19; d_gene: TRBD2; abundance: NA; CDR3nt: TGTGCCAGCAGCTTAGCCGCTAGCGGGAGGGTTCTTTCCTACAATGAGCAGTTCTTC; CDR3aa: CASSLAASGRVLSYNEQFF
j_gene: TRBJ2-1; v_gene: TRBV5-1; len: 15; d_gene: TRBD1; abundance: NA; CDR3nt: TGCGCCAGCAGCCCCCGGACAGGGTCCCACAATGAGCAGTTCTTC; CDR3aa: CASSPRTGSHNEQFF
j_gene: TRBJ1-2; v_gene: TRBV12-3/TRBV12-4; len: 14; d_gene: NA; abundance: many; CDR3nt: TGTGCCAGCAGCGGATACAGGGTTGACTATGGCTACACCTTC; CDR3aa: CASSGYRVDYGYTF
j_gene: TRBJ2-1; v_gene: TRBV12-3/TRBV12-4; len: 14; d_gene: NA; abundance: few; CDR3nt: TGTGCCAGCAGTATAGCGTCCTCCTACAATGAGCAGTTCTTC; CDR3aa: CASSIASSYNEQFF
j_gene: TRBJ2-7; v_gene: TRBV4-1; len: 13; d_gene: NA; abundance: few; CDR3nt: TGCGCCAGCAGCCAAGTCCTTAGCAATGAGCAGTACTTC; CDR3aa: CASSQVLSNEQYF
j_gene: TRBJ2-5; v_gene: TRBV20-1; len: 13; d_gene: TRBD2; abundance: few; CDR3nt: TGCAGTGCTGACACTAGCGGGAGAGAGACCCAGTACTTC; CDR3aa: CSADTSGRETQYF
j_gene: TRBJ2-1; v_gene: TRBV23-1; len: 13; d_gene: NA; abundance: once; CDR3nt: TGCGCCGGTTCGCCAGTTGCCTACAATGAGCAGTTCTTC; CDR3aa: CAGSPVAYNEQFF
j_gene: TRBJ2-3; v_gene: TRBV9; len: 16; d_gene: NA; abundance: NA; CDR3nt: TGTGCCAGCAGCGTAGGAGGGAGTAGGGGCACAGATACGCAGTATTTT; CDR3aa: CASSVGGSRGTDTQYF
j_gene: TRBJ2-3; v_gene: TRBV18; len: 15; d_gene: NA; abundance: NA; CDR3nt: TGTGCCAGCTCATCGACCGGGGTACTCACAGATACGCAGTATTTT; CDR3aa: CASSSTGVLTDTQYF
j_gene: TRBJ1-2; v_gene: TRBV24-1; len: 14; d_gene: TRBD1; abundance: NA; CDR3nt: TGTGCCACCAGTGATGTGGGACAGACCTATGGCTACACCTTC; CDR3aa: CATSDVGQTYGYTF
j_gene: TRBJ2-7; v_gene: TRBV7-8; len: 15; d_gene: NA; abundance: many; CDR3nt: TGTGCCAGCAGCTTAGCGGGTGGAAACTCCTACGAGCAGTACTTC; CDR3aa: CASSLAGGNSYEQYF
j_gene: TRBJ2-4; v_gene: TRBV5-4; len: 17; d_gene: TRBD2; abundance: few; CDR3nt: TGTGCCAGCAGCGCGGGACTAGCGGGAGCGGCCAAAAACATTCAGTACTTC; CDR3aa: CASSAGLAGAAKNIQYF
j_gene: TRBJ1-5; v_gene: TRBV5-1; len: 18; d_gene: NA; abundance: NA; CDR3nt: TGCGCCAGCAGCTCCCTGGTCGCACCACGAAGGAGACATCAGCCCCAGCATTTT; CDR3aa: CASSSLVAPRRRHQPQHF